The present T cell receptor beta chain was sequenced within a study of shared T cell receptors in the human thymus. Trimming took off 5 bases at V and 2 bases at J, with 15 bases between the two ends. Germline loops: CDR1 SEHNR, CDR2 FQNEAQ (reference sequence). CDR3 length: 15 residues. A few counts support this clone. Clones were sequenced by immunoSEQ multiplex PCR, and TCRdb holds only the in-frame ones, with some missing. Among 700,000 or so clones listed, 70% to 90% were seen once. In addition, the sample was reused for a study of human thymus T cells. This second report adds: Corrective heart surgery yielded the resections from which the thymus tissue came.

The sequence derives from a girl under three years old with a congenital heart defect. The chain is built from TRBV7-9 and TRBJ1-2; D might be TRBD1 (5 bases). Sequences were obtained from thymocytes. This CDR3 reads CASSHPGEGNYGYTF. The CDR3 bases are TGTGCCAGCAGCCATCCCGGGGAGGGGAACTATGGCTACACCTTC.